What follows describes a single T cell receptor (beta chain). The target antigen is unknown. Following RNA extraction, reverse transcription yielded cDNA that acted as the sequencing template. The table came from immunoSEQ multiplex PCR; TCRdb's copy has only in-frame clones and leaves some out. The sample records around 120,000 clones, 50% to 75% being singletons. The entry originates in a study of CD8+ T cells in alopecia areata. Study observations and caveats: With one nonresponder, baseline CD8+ expansion's link to response remains uncertain. Whereas mice showed it more clearly, TCR sharing across patients was murkier, possibly because of HLA. Affected scalp, especially in alopecia totalis/universalis, had a higher clonality than normal scalp did. The study found tofacitinib significantly decreased scalp clonality and expanded CD8+ clones among the top 100.

The sample's treatment: oral pan-JAK inhibitor, 5-10 mg twice daily. The CDR3 contains 13 residues. CDR1 is MNHEY and CDR2 is SMNVEV in the germline V gene (reference sequence). Between the trimmed V and J ends, which lost 3 bases and 2 bases, there was a span of 5 bases. The source is a human donor with alopecia areata. The specimen comprised CD8+ T cells sorted from blood, sampled at week 4, from a patient treated with tofacitinib. This sequence joins TRBV27 and TRBJ2-1; D unresolved. This chain's CDR3 is CASSFTPYNEQFF. The CDR3 DNA sequence: TGTGCCAGCAGTTTTACCCCCTACAATGAGCAGTTCTTC.